This T cell receptor (beta chain) was recorded in a study of T cells in Graves' hyperthyroidism and ophthalmopathy. Study-level information: Peripheral blood was drawn at first diagnosis, prior to all treatment. Study-wide points: The authors' 13 V-J model separated ophthalmopathy from stable hyperthyroidism.

There are 16 residues in the CDR3. The V gene end was trimmed by 0 bases and the J gene end by 4 bases; junction bases not matched to a gene: 7. Germline V gene sequence: CDR1 DFQATT, CDR2 SNEGSKA (reference sequence). On this clonotype itself: Its matching antigen is unknown.

What was amplified from RNA transcripts were TCR beta CDR3 regions. With the HTBI primer set, the TCR CDR3 went through a first round of RT-PCR. TCRdb re-called the multiplex PCR reads with MiXCR, one entry per CDR3 protein. Here the sample spans hundreds of thousands of distinct CDR3 sequences, 38% being singletons. Hyperthyroidism of Graves' type that showed no ophthalmopathy progression within 18 months was stable. Patients with uncontrolled infections, other autoimmune diseases, pregnancy or lactation were excluded. Sequencing was performed on blood. This chain uses TRBV20-1 with TRBJ2-5, with 11 bases that match TRBD1. The receptor comes from a man aged 18-30 years with Graves' hyperthyroidism. The CDR3 region has the DNA TGCAGTGCTAGAGACGGGGACAGGGGGAAAGGAGAGACCCAGTACTTC. Translated: CSARDGDRGKGETQYF.